The 19 T cell receptor beta chains reported below all come from one sample, sequenced in a study of T cells in Graves' hyperthyroidism and ophthalmopathy (dated by TCRdb to the late 2010s). Preparation of the library involved multiplex PCR. TCRdb records Illumina HiSeq 2000 as the sequencer. The TCR beta CDR3 regions were amplified from RNA transcripts. A first-round RT-PCR of the TCR CDR3 used the HTBI primer set with the Qiagen OneStep RT-PCR kit. The raw public reads went through TCRdb reprocessing: fastp at Q25, MiXCR clone calling, in-frame beta chains kept. Each CDR3 protein appears once, grouped with its most common genes and DNA. Recorded for this sample are about 840,000 distinct CDR3 sequences; over 35% of them occurred a single time. The leading ten clones occupy 8.9% of the sample. Sequenced: blood. The receptors stem from a young man with Graves' hyperthyroidism.

The chain carries TRBV2 and TRBJ1-2; D remains ambiguous. The CDR3 runs 11 residues. With 6 bases removed from V and 8 bases from J, the gap between germline ends came to 10 bases. Germline V gene data show CDR1 as SNHLY and CDR2 as FYNNEI. The DNA of the CDR3 is TGTGCCAGCAGAGATTCGGGGGGCTACACCTTC. Translated: CASRDSGGYTF. The whole variable domain, filled in from reference TRBV2 and TRBJ1-2, reads EPEVTQTPSHQVTQMGQEVILRCVPISNHLYFYWYRQILGQKVEFLVSFYNNEISEKSEIFDDQFSVERPDGSNFTLKIRSTKLEDSAMYFCASRDSGGYTFGSGTRLTVV.

The chain is built from TRBV15 and TRBJ1-6, with D possibly TRBD1 on 6 matching bases. Germline-derived CDR1 and CDR2 are LNHNV and YYDKDF (reference sequence). The CDR3 runs to 17 residues. V dropped 3 bases and J dropped 12 bases, with 24 bases sitting between them. The CDR3 reads CATSSLASTGGLEPLHF. CDR3 coding DNA: TGTGCCACCAGCAGTTTAGCGTCGACCGGGGGCCTAGAACCCCTCCACTTT.

Details on this clonotype: This sequence may be a read error, since a much larger clone differs from it by one base. The chain uses TRBV10-3 and TRBJ2-7, with TRBD2 identical over 13 bases. CDR3 length equals 14 residues. Germline V gives CDR1 ENHRY, CDR2 SYGVKD. J lost 6 bases, V lost 6 bases, and 5 bases had no gene match. CDR3 in amino acids: CAIRLGLAGVEQYF. CDR3 bases: TGTGCCATCAGACTTGGACTAGCGGGAGTCGAGCAGTACTTC.

Concerning this clonotype itself: A clone one base away is much larger, so this may be a read error. The rearrangement joins TRBV7-9 to TRBJ1-2, with D possibly being TRBD1 (6 bases). CDR1 and CDR2 (germline): SEHNR, FQNEAQ (reference sequence). This CDR3 region has 13 residues. V was cut by 4 bases and J by 7 bases, with 13 bases left in between. The CDR3 DNA is TGTGCCAGCAGCTCCAGGGGAAAGGGTGGCTACACCTTC. It specifies CASSSRGKGGYTF.

This clonotype was seen once. Possible read error: a much larger clone is one base away. The J gene is TRBJ1-1, the V gene TRBV9; no clear D gene. The CDR3 is 15 amino acids. CDR1 and CDR2 from the germline V gene are SGDLS and YYNGEE. The CDR3: CASSVAREMNTGAFF. The CDR3 DNA reads TGTGCCAGCAGCGTAGCTCGGGAGATGAACACTGGAGCTTTCTTT.

V usage is TRBV29-1 and J usage is TRBJ2-3; 7 bases line up with TRBD2. Germline V gene lookup returns CDR1 SQVTM and CDR2 ANQGSEA. The length of the CDR3 is 10 residues. V lost 4 bases and J lost 13; bases outside the gene matches: 5. The CDR3 DNA sequence: TGCAGCGTTGGAGGGCGGGAGAAGTATTTT. Translation: CSVGGREKYF.

This clonotype was picked up a small number of times. The chain uses TRBV14 and TRBJ2-5; D is unclear. The CDR3 has 13 residues. V was trimmed by 1 base and J by 4 bases, leaving 7 bases between them. CDR1 is SGHDN and CDR2 is FVKESK in the germline V gene. The CDR3 is CASSQVFRETQYF. Here the CDR3 DNA reads TGTGCCAGCAGCCAAGTGTTTCGAGAGACCCAGTACTTC.

To note about this clonotype: One end of the junction does not line up with germline, which may come from a read error. The chain recombines TRBV6-6 with TRBJ2-7; D might be TRBD2 (5 bases). Germline V gene data show CDR1 as MNHNY and CDR2 as SVGAGI (reference sequence). The CDR3 has 14 amino acids. Here the CDR3 reads CANSRTPARYEQYF. CDR3 nucleotide sequence: TGTGCCAACAGTCGGACTCCCGCCCGCTACGAGCAGTACTTC.

This clonotype has just one count. The CDR3 here is CASSPLGDYGYTF. The DNA of the CDR3 is TGTGCCAGCAGCCCCCTTGGGGACTATGGCTACACCTTC. The genes are TRBV24-1 and TRBJ1-2; no reliable D call. The CDR3 spans 13 residues. In germline, CDR1 is KGHDR, CDR2 SFDVKD. V gave up 11 bases and J gave up 3 bases, with 15 bases separating them.

This sequence joins TRBV7-2 and TRBJ1-5, with no clear D. CDR3 length equals 17 residues. Germline V gene sequence: CDR1 SGHTA, CDR2 FQGNSA. With 3 bases removed from V and 0 bases from J, the gap between germline ends came to 15 bases. CDR3 bases: TGTGCCAGCAGCTTCTCGGGCAGCCTTTGTAGCAATCAGCCCCAGCATTTT. This codes for CASSFSGSLCSNQPQHF.

This clonotype came up many times. The gene calls are TRBV29-1 and TRBJ2-5; D is perhaps TRBD1 (6 bases). The V and J ends lost 5 bases and 1 base respectively, with 11 bases between them. The CDR3 is made up of 13 amino acids. CDR1 and CDR2 from the germline V gene are SQVTM and ANQGSEA. In DNA form, the CDR3 reads TGCAGCGTTCTTGGACAGACCCAAGAGACCCAGTACTTC. Translated: CSVLGQTQETQYF.

This clonotype was recorded at least ten times. The chain joins TRBV29-1 to TRBJ1-4; possible D gene TRBD1, 6 bases. Germline loops: CDR1 SQVTM, CDR2 ANQGSEA. The CDR3 totals 12 residues. CDR3 bases: TGCGGCGGAGGGGGGATTAATGAAAAACTGTTTTTT. Translated: CGGGGINEKLFF. Full variable domain (missing parts from reference TRBV29-1 and TRBJ1-4): SAVISQKPSRDICQRGTSLTIQCQVDSQVTMMFWYRQQPGQSLTLIATANQGSEATYESGFVIDKFPISRPNLTFSTLTVSNMSPEDSSIYLCGGGGINEKLFFGSGTQLSVL.

Only a few counts were recorded for this clonotype. The rearrangement joins TRBV12-3 or TRBV12-4 to TRBJ1-2; 10 bases match TRBD1. This CDR3 has 16 residues. Losses at the gene ends were 7 bases for V and 5 bases for J; bases not matched to a gene: 13. The CDR3 DNA reads as TGTGCCAGCACCGAAGCCACCGGGACAGGGGAGTATGGCTACACCTTC. Amino acids: CASTEATGTGEYGYTF.

This chain connects TRBV5-8 to TRBJ2-6, with D unresolved. Germline V lookup: CDR1 SGHTS, CDR2 YDEGEE. V was trimmed by 4 bases and J by 2 bases, leaving 13 bases between them. The CDR3 loop spans 16 amino acids. The CDR3 nucleotides are TGTGCCAGCAGCCCCTACCCAGGCACTGGGGCCAACGTCCTGACTTTC. Encoded protein: CASSPYPGTGANVLTF.

Notes on this clonotype: A read error may be the cause here, since a much bigger clone is one base away. V usage is TRBV7-9 and J usage is TRBJ1-4; D not resolved. V was pared by 5 bases and J by 11 bases, with 12 bases between. CDR1 and CDR2 from the germline V gene are SEHNR and FQNEAQ (reference sequence). The CDR3 runs 12 residues. The CDR3 DNA reads as TGTGCCAGCAGCCCCGGGATAGGGAAACTGTTTTTT. Its protein product is CASSPGIGKLFF.

J is TRBJ1-2 and V is TRBV7-2, with D uncertain. Trimming removed 3 bases from V and 7 bases from J, with 12 bases in between. Germline CDR1 SGHTA, CDR2 FQGNSA. The CDR3 totals 13 residues. DNA of the CDR3: TGTGCCAGCAGCTTTGGACCCGCGACTGGCTACACCTTC. Its protein is CASSFGPATGYTF.

The sample holds one count of this clonotype. V usage is TRBV9 and J usage is TRBJ2-7; 14 bases fit TRBD2. Germline V gene sequence: CDR1 SGDLS, CDR2 YYNGEE. The CDR3 loop spans 17 amino acids. V lost 4 bases to trimming and J lost 0 bases; unmatched junction nucleotides: 6. The CDR3 loop reads CASSLRTSGGNSYEQYF. CDR3 nucleotides: TGTGCCAGCAGCTTGAGGACTAGCGGGGGGAACTCCTACGAGCAGTACTTC.

The chain has TRBV4-1 and TRBJ1-1, with TRBD1 as a possible D gene (5 bases). The CDR3 has 13 residues. Trimming removed 1 base from V and 6 bases from J, with 9 bases in between. Germline V lookup: CDR1 MGHRA, CDR2 YSYEKL. CDR3 bases: TGCGCCAGCAGCCAAGGACAGCACCCTGAAGCTTTCTTT. This codes for CASSQGQHPEAFF.

V gene TRBV20-1 combines with J gene TRBJ2-5; TRBD2 agrees at 9 bases. CDR3 length equals 14 residues. Germline loops: CDR1 DFQATT, CDR2 SNEGSKA (reference sequence). CDR3 DNA: TGCAGCTTGGGTGCGCGGGAGGGTCCCGGGACCCAGTACTTC. Protein product: CSLGAREGPGTQYF.